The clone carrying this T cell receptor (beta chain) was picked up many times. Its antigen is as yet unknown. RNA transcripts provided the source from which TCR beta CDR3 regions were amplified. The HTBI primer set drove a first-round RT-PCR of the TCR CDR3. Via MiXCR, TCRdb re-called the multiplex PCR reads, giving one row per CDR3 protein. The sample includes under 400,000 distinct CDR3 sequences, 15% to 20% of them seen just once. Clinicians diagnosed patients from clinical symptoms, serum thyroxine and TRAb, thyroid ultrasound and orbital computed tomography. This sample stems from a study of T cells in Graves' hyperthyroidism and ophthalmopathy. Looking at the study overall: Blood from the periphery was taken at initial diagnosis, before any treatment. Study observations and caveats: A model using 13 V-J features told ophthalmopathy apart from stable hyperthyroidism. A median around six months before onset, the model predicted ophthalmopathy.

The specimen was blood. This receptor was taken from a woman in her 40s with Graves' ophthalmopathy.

The CDR3 DNA follows: TGTGCCAGCACCCTTACCCGGACTAGCGGGAGGGGAGAGCAGTACTTC. It specifies CASTLTRTSGRGEQYF. The rearrangement links TRBV12-3 or TRBV12-4 to TRBJ2-7, with 15 bases identical to TRBD2. The trim removed 7 bases at V and 7 bases at J, leaving 11 bases unmatched. This CDR3 is built from 16 residues.